Listed here is a single T cell receptor beta chain. The data are from a study of blood T cell repertoires in COVID-19. Per germline, CDR1 SGHNT and CDR2 YYREEE (reference sequence). V gave up 4 bases and J gave up 5 bases; unmatched junction bases: 15. The CDR3 sequence is 17 residues long. Everyone who took part was roughly 18 to 95 years old, and they came from 20 to 25 US areas. Profiled with immunoSEQ multiplex PCR; TCRdb holds only in-frame clones, not every one. This table has 300,000 to 400,000 clones, around 86% appearing once. This TCR came from a woman aged 40 to 50 with acute COVID-19. Input material: PBMCs or T cells enriched from blood (not recorded which). This chain connects TRBV5-4 to TRBJ2-1; 7 bases are a match to TRBD1. CDR3: CASSRPSGPTGDNEQFF. The CDR3 DNA follows: TGTGCCAGCAGCCGTCCCTCAGGGCCAACAGGGGACAATGAGCAGTTCTTC.